A single sample is the source of the 22 T cell receptor beta chains below, sequenced in a study of radiation and T cells in renal cell carcinoma. Produced via immunoSEQ multiplex PCR; TCRdb's table is partial and in-frame only. The table lists around 77,000 clones, roughly 83% of them singletons. Time point noted: blood 4 weeks post-SBRT, at nephrectomy. The treatment denotes: 15 Gy SBRT to primary tumor, nephrectomy 4 weeks later. This specimen consisted of blood, obtained from a patient whose treatment included radiotherapy and nephrectomy. The receptors were gathered from a woman aged 60 to 75 with renal cell carcinoma.

This rearrangement joins TRBV2 to TRBJ2-5, with D perhaps TRBD1 (6 bases). V dropped 6 bases and J dropped 1 base, with 9 bases sitting between them. This CDR3 has 13 residues. Germline V CDR1 and CDR2: SNHLY, FYNNEI. For the CDR3, the DNA is TGTGCCAGCAGGAGACAGGCCCAAGAGACCCAGTACTTC. Translated, it gives CASRRQAQETQYF.

This clone was detected only a few times. The V and J genes are TRBV9 and TRBJ2-1, with D possibly matching TRBD2 (5 bases). The CDR3 consists of 16 residues. Germline loops: CDR1 SGDLS, CDR2 YYNGEE. With 4 bases removed from V and 2 bases from J, the gap between germline ends came to 16 bases. CDR3: CASSPSLPGTYNEQFF. CDR3 coding DNA: TGTGCCAGCAGCCCTAGCTTGCCCGGTACCTACAATGAGCAGTTCTTC.

This chain joins TRBV6-6 and TRBJ1-1; 8 bases fit TRBD1. CDR3 length equals 16 residues. Germline V gene sequence: CDR1 MNHNY, CDR2 SVGAGI (reference sequence). V lost 5 bases to trimming and J lost 4 bases; unmatched junction nucleotides: 12. CDR3 sequence reads: CASSPSNTGGGTEAFF. In DNA form, the CDR3 reads TGTGCCAGCAGTCCTAGTAATACAGGGGGTGGCACTGAAGCTTTCTTT.

The V and J genes are TRBV4-2 and TRBJ2-1; D is unresolved. V was shortened by 3 bases and J by 6 bases, with 9 bases between the two germline ends. Germline V gene lookup returns CDR1 LGHNA and CDR2 YNFKEQ. This CDR3 spans 13 amino acids. CDR3 in amino acids: CASSHYGVNEQFF. The DNA for the CDR3 is TGTGCCAGCAGCCACTACGGAGTCAATGAGCAGTTCTTC.

J is TRBJ2-6 and V is TRBV6-5, with TRBD1 matching over 10 bases. This CDR3 has 15 residues. Germline CDR1 reads MNHEY; CDR2 reads SVGAGI. The trim removed 7 bases at V and 3 bases at J, leaving 3 bases unmatched. In nucleotides, the CDR3 is TGTGCCAGCATTGACAGGGGGCTTGGGGCCAACGTCCTGACTTTC. Its protein product is CASIDRGLGANVLTF.

This sequence joins TRBV6-5 and TRBJ2-7, with 8 bases identical to TRBD2. V was clipped by 6 bases and J by 0 bases; unmatched bases: 7. The CDR3 is 15 residues long. Looked up from germline, CDR1 is MNHEY and CDR2 is SVGAGI. The chain's CDR3 is CASRGLGEGSYEQYF. The CDR3 DNA follows: TGTGCCAGCAGGGGACTAGGGGAGGGCTCCTACGAGCAGTACTTC.

The chain recombines TRBV21-1 with TRBJ2-5; the table's D call of TRBD2 was not tested on the DNA. TRBV21-1 is a documented pseudogene. There are 18 residues in the CDR3. CDR3 region: CASSKARTYKEEGETQYF. The CDR3 nucleotides read TGTGCCAGCAGCAAAGCCCGAACCTATAAGGAGGAGGGAGAGACCCAGTACTTC.

The chain couples TRBV7-2 to TRBJ1-3; TRBD1 is a possible D gene (5 bases). CDR1 is SGHTA and CDR2 is FQGNSA in the germline V gene. Trimming pared 2 bases from V and 4 bases from J, leaving 9 bases between. CDR3 length: 14 residues. This CDR3 reads CASSLQGAGNTIYF. DNA of the CDR3: TGTGCCAGCAGCTTACAGGGAGCAGGAAACACCATATATTTT.

There are a few counts of this clone. At the DNA level, this CDR3 is encoded by other sequences in the same sample as well. The CDR3 here is CASGTGKSYEQYF. The CDR3 bases are TGTGCCAGCGGGACAGGGAAGAGCTACGAGCAGTACTTC. The rearrangement joins TRBV11-1 to TRBJ2-7, with 9 positions matching TRBD1. V shed 8 bases and J 3 bases; nucleotides not matched to a gene: 5. Germline values: CDR1 SGHAT, CDR2 FQDESV (reference sequence). This CDR3 is built from 13 residues.

The chain couples TRBV6-1 to TRBJ2-5, with 13 bases that match TRBD2. The ends lost 3 bases at V and 4 bases at J; junction bases unmatched: 14. The germline V gene encodes CDR1 MNHNS and CDR2 SASEGT. This CDR3 contains 19 residues. The CDR3 nucleotides are TGTGCCAGCAGTGACCGACTAGCGGGAGGCTCGACTTGGGGAGAGACCCAGTACTTC. Amino acids: CASSDRLAGGSTWGETQYF.

In regard to this clone: A clone one base away is much larger, so this may be a read error. The sample contains more than one DNA sequence encoding this CDR3. The V gene is TRBV28, the J gene TRBJ1-1; D gene uncertain. The CDR3 spans 12 residues. Trimming shortened V by 2 bases and J by 1 base, and 2 bases separated the two germline ends. Germline V gene sequence: CDR1 MDHEN, CDR2 SYDVKM. CDR3 sequence reads: CASSLGNTEAFF. The CDR3 coding sequence is TGTGCCAGCAGTTTAGGGAACACTGAAGCTTTCTTT.

In its sample, this clone was seen a few times. V usage is TRBV7-3 and J usage is TRBJ1-1; D gene uncertain. CDR3 length: 13 residues. Trimming shortened V by 5 bases and J by 4 bases, and 11 bases separated the two germline ends. Germline V gene lookup returns CDR1 SGHTA and CDR2 FQGTGA. The DNA for the CDR3 is TGTGCCAGCAGCCGAGTCCCTGGCACTGAAGCTTTCTTT. As protein: CASSRVPGTEAFF.

The rearrangement uses TRBV28 and TRBJ1-6; 7 bases are a match to TRBD1. CDR1 and CDR2 (germline): MDHEN, SYDVKM. CDR3 length: 17 amino acids. Trimming cost V 1 base and J 1 base; bases outside gene matches: 4. For the CDR3, the DNA is TGTGCCAGCAGTTTATTGTCAGGGGGGTCCTATAATTCACCCCTCCACTTT. It is translated as CASSLLSGGSYNSPLHF.

V gene TRBV9 combines with J gene TRBJ1-1, with 7 nucleotides matching TRBD1. V lost 3 bases and J lost 3; bases outside the gene matches: 5. Germline CDR1 SGDLS, CDR2 YYNGEE. The CDR3 spans 14 residues. CDR3: CASSGRDSDTEAFF. CDR3 in DNA: TGTGCCAGCAGCGGACGGGACAGCGACACTGAAGCTTTCTTT.

This clone was recorded once. V is TRBV5-1 and J is TRBJ1-3; TRBD1 matches 10 bases. V lost 0 bases to trimming and J lost 4 bases; unmatched junction nucleotides: 4. CDR3 length equals 16 residues. Germline V gene sequence: CDR1 SGHRS, CDR2 YFSETQ. The CDR3 DNA reads TGCGCCAGCAGCTTGGGACAGGGGGCCGGGGGAAACACCATATATTTT. Translated: CASSLGQGAGGNTIYF.

This chain uses TRBV7-9 with TRBJ1-1; D might be TRBD1 (5 bases). Germline V gene sequence: CDR1 SEHNR, CDR2 FQNEAQ (reference sequence). The CDR3 runs to 14 residues. V lost 6 bases to trimming and J lost 3 bases, with 14 bases between them. The CDR3 here is CASSRGAQDTEAFF. CDR3 in DNA: TGTGCCAGCAGTAGAGGGGCGCAGGACACTGAAGCTTTCTTT.

The chain recombines TRBV18 with TRBJ1-5; 8 positions agree with TRBD1. The J segment lost 1 base and the V segment lost 6 bases, leaving 5 bases of the junction unmatched. CDR3 size: 15 residues. The germline CDR1 and CDR2 sequences are KGHSH and LQKENI. The CDR3 DNA reads TGTGCCAGCTCCGCGACAGGGGTCAGCAATCAGCCCCAGCATTTT. Its translation: CASSATGVSNQPQHF.

In the case of this clone: At one boundary the junction diverges from the germline segment, which might be a read error. This rearrangement joins TRBV29-1 to TRBJ2-1; D is ambiguous. Germline CDR1 SQVTM, CDR2 ANQGSEA. The CDR3 is 11 amino acids. The CDR3: CSPVSFNEQFF. CDR3 DNA sequence: TGCAGCCCGGTCTCCTTCAATGAGCAGTTCTTC.

The chain couples TRBV10-1 to TRBJ2-5; the D gene is possibly TRBD1 (6 bases). Germline loops: CDR1 WNHNN, CDR2 SYGVQD (reference sequence). The V end was cut by 7 bases, the J end by 4 bases, with 22 bases between. CDR3 length equals 16 residues. CDR3 DNA sequence: TGCGCCAGCACCCCCACCCCAGGGGACAAAAGAGAGACCCAGTACTTC. Its translation is CASTPTPGDKRETQYF.

This sequence joins TRBV19 and TRBJ1-1; D call uncertain. The CDR3 contains 14 residues. Per the germline V gene, CDR1 is LNHDA and CDR2 is SQIVND (reference sequence). Trimming took off 3 bases at V and 1 base at J, with 9 bases between the two ends. The CDR3 loop is CASSIWVANTEAFF. For the CDR3, the DNA is TGTGCCAGTAGTATTTGGGTGGCGAACACTGAAGCTTTCTTT.

The V call is TRBV28, the J call TRBJ2-7; 7 bases are shared with TRBD2. This CDR3 has 14 amino acids. The germline gives CDR1 MDHEN, CDR2 SYDVKM. V gave up 6 bases and J gave up 0 bases; unmatched junction bases: 5. DNA of the CDR3: TGTGCCAGCAGATGGGGAGGGAGCTCCTACGAGCAGTACTTC. This codes for CASRWGGSSYEQYF.

The CDR3 is CASSFGRGITTDPYNEQFF. CDR3 sequence (DNA): TGTGCCAGCAGCTTTGGGCGAGGGATCACCACGGATCCCTACAATGAGCAGTTCTTC. V usage is TRBV5-4 and J usage is TRBJ2-1, with D tentatively TRBD2 (5 bases). The CDR3 is 19 amino acids. V was shortened by 2 bases and J by 2 bases, with 23 bases between the two germline ends. The germline V gene encodes CDR1 SGHNT and CDR2 YYREEE (reference sequence).